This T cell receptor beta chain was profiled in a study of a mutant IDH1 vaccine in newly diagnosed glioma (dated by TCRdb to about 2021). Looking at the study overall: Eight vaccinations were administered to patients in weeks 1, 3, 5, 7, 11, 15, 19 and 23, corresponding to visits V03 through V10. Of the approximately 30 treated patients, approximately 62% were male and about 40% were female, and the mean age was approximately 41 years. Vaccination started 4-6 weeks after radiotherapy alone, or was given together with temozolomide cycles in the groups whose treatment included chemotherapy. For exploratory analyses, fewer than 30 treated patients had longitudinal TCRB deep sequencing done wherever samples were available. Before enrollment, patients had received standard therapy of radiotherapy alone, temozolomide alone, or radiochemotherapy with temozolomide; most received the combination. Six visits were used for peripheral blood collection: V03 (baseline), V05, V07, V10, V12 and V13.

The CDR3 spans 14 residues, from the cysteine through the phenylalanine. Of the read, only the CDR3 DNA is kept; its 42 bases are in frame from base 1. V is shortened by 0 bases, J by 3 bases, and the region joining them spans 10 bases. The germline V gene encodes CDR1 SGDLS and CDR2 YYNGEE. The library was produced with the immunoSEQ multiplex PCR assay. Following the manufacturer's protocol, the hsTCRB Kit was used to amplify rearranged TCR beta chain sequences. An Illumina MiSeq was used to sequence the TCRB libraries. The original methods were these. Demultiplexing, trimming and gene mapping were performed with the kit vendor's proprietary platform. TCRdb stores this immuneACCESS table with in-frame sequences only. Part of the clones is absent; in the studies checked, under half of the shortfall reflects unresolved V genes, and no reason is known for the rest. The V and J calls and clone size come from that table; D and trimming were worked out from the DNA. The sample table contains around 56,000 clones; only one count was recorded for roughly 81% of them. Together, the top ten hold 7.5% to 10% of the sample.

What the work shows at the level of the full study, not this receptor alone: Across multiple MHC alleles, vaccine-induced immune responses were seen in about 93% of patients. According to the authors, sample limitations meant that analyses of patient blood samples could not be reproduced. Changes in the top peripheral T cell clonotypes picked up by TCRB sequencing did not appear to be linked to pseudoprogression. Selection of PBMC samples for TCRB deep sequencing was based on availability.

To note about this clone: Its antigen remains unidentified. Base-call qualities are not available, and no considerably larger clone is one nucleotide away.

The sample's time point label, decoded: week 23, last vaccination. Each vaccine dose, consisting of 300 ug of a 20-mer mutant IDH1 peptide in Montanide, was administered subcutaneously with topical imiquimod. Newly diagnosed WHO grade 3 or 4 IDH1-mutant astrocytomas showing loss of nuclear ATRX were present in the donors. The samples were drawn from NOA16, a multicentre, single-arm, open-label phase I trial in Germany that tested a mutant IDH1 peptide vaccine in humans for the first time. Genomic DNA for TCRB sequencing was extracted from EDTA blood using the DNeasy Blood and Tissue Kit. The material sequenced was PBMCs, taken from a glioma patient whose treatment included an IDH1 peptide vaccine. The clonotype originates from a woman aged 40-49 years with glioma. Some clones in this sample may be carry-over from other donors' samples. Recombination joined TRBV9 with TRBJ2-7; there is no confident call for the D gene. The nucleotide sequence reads TGTGCCAGCAGCGTAGACGAGGTCAGCTACGAGCAGTACTTC. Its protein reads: CASSVDEVSYEQYF. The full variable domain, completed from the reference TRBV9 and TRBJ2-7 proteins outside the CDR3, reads DSGVTQTPKHLITATGQRVTLRCSPRSGDLSVYWYQQSLDQGLQFLIQYYNGEERAKGNILERFSAQQFPDLHSELNLSSLELGDSALYFCASSVDEVSYEQYFGPGTRLTVT.